This T cell receptor beta chain was retrieved from a study of blood T cell repertoires in COVID-19. The overall study: Specimens from acute and convalescent COVID-19 originated in the United States, Italy and Spain. In each case, the material was cDNA or gDNA derived from T cells, B-cell-depleted T cells, or PBMCs.

Germline-derived CDR1 and CDR2 are SQVTM and ANQGSEA. The CDR3 contains 13 residues. The germline V and J ends were trimmed by 5 bases and 0 bases, with 11 bases remaining between them. TCRdb's table, derived via immunoSEQ multiplex PCR, lists solely in-frame clones and lacks some. The sample consists of tens of thousands of clones, about 87% of them appearing once. The chain has TRBV29-1 and TRBJ2-7; tentatively, D is TRBD1 (6 bases). The sample taken for sequencing was peripheral blood. The clonotype comes from a human donor with active COVID-19. The donor label of this sample is uncertain. CDR3 DNA sequence: TGCAGCGTTCGGGACACCCCCTCCTACGAGCAGTACTTC. Translating gives CSVRDTPSYEQYF.